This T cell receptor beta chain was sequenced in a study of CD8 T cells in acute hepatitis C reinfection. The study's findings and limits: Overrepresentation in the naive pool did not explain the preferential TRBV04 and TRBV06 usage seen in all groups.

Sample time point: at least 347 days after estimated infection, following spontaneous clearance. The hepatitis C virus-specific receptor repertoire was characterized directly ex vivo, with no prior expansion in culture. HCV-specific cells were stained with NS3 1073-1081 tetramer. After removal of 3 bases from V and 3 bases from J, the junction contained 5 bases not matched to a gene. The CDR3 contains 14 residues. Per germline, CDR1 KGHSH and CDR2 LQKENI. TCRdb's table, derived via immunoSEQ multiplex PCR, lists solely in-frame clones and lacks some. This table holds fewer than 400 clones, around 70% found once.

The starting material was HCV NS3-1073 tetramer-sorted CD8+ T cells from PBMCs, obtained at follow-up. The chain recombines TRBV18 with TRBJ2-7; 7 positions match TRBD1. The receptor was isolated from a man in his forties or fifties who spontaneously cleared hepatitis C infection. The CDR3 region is CASSPGTDLYEQYF. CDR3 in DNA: TGTGCCAGCTCACCGGGGACAGACCTCTACGAGCAGTACTTC.